These 4 T cell receptor beta chains originate from one sample sequenced in a study of T-cell reconstitution after alpha-beta-depleted transplantation in children (dated by TCRdb to between 2015 and 2016). The treatment or condition label corresponds to: allogeneic hematopoietic cell transplantation with graft depleted of TCRalphabeta T cells and CD19 B cells. Libraries were constructed by PCR. TCRdb records Illumina HiSeq 2500 as the sequencer. TCR libraries were prepared with molecular barcoding, using unique molecular identifiers to normalize TCRbeta repertoire quantification. TCRdb passed the public sequencing reads through fastp at Q25 and MiXCR, retaining productive beta sequences. Entries are consolidated by CDR3 protein sequence, retaining the most common genes and DNA. A total of fewer than 700,000 distinct CDR3 sequences appear in this sample, 10% to 15% of them only once. Jointly, the top ten make up roughly 2.3% of the sample.

The specimen was PBMCs, mostly from graft donor cells, collected 360 days after TCRalphabeta/CD19-depleted stem cell transplant. The receptors were gathered from a male patient younger than 18 who had a stem cell transplant for acute myeloid leukemia, so the T cells may come from the graft donor.

The chain links TRBV7-2 to TRBJ2-7; TRBD1 might be the D (5 bases). Trimming took 1 base from V and 1 from J, leaving 14 bases between them. The CDR3 consists of 16 residues. Germline CDR1 is SGHTA and CDR2 is FQGNSA. CDR3 region: CASSLEPGWLSYEQYF. As DNA, the CDR3 is TGTGCCAGCAGCTTAGAGCCAGGGTGGTTATCCTACGAGCAGTACTTC.

The chain combines TRBV12-3 or TRBV12-4 with TRBJ1-5; 8 nucleotides match TRBD1. The ends lost 5 bases at V and 6 bases at J; junction bases unmatched: 9. The CDR3 sequence is 15 residues long. The CDR3 region is CASSPPGQGSQPQHF. In nucleotides, the CDR3 is TGTGCCAGCAGTCCACCAGGACAGGGAAGTCAGCCCCAGCATTTT.

This clonotype was counted many times. The rearrangement uses TRBV28 and TRBJ2-6; D is ambiguous. This CDR3 contains 15 residues. Germline CDR1 MDHEN, CDR2 SYDVKM. V was cut by 6 bases and J by 0 bases, with 9 bases left in between. The DNA of the CDR3 is TGTGCCAGCAGACCCCCTCGCTCTGGGGCCAACGTCCTGACTTTC. This sequence encodes CASRPPRSGANVLTF.

The chain has TRBV20-1 and TRBJ2-5; perhaps TRBD1 as D (6 bases). In germline, CDR1 is DFQATT, CDR2 SNEGSKA (reference sequence). The CDR3 covers 13 residues. The germline V and J ends were trimmed by 3 bases and 6 bases, with 14 bases remaining between them. For the CDR3, the DNA is TGCAGTGCTAGGAACCCAGGGGTAAAGACCCAGTACTTC. Protein: CSARNPGVKTQYF.